One and the same sample provided the 32 T cell receptor beta chains below, sequenced in a study of graft-versus-host responses after intestinal transplantation. This table comes from immunoSEQ multiplex PCR, and its TCRdb copy is limited to in-frame clones, with some not included. Counted here are roughly 11,000 clones, roughly nine tenths occurring once; the ten biggest clones make up about 3.2%. Described time point: postoperative day 105 after intestinal transplantation (dayNNNN = postoperative day). Sequenced here: PBMCs, sampled 105 days after intestinal transplantation. The receptors here all came from a human patient who received an intestinal transplant, so some T cells may come from the graft donor.

This rearrangement joins TRBV19 to TRBJ2-7; 10 bases are shared with TRBD2. V lost 6 bases to trimming and J lost 0 bases; unmatched junction nucleotides: 11. The CDR3 is 17 residues long. Germline-derived CDR1 and CDR2 are LNHDA and SQIVND (reference sequence). The CDR3 loop is CASRGTSGTSSSYEQYF. The DNA of the CDR3 is TGTGCCAGTAGGGGAACTAGCGGGACCTCAAGCTCCTACGAGCAGTACTTC.

The table lists this clone with a count of one. The V call is TRBV29-1, the J call TRBJ2-7; D is unclear. This CDR3 region has 13 residues. Trimming pared 1 base from V and 6 bases from J, leaving 13 bases between. CDR1 SQVTM and CDR2 ANQGSEA come from the germline V gene. CDR3 in DNA: TGCAGCGTTGAAGGTACCCACTGGGGCGAGCAGTACTTC. Residues: CSVEGTHWGEQYF.

CDR3: CASSLEPGQGREQYF. CDR3 in DNA: TGTGCCAGCAGCTTGGAGCCGGGACAGGGCCGCGAGCAGTACTTC. The chain recombines TRBV5-6 with TRBJ2-7; TRBD1 matches at 9 bases. V was pared by 0 bases and J by 6 bases, with 7 bases of the junction left unmatched. There are 15 residues in the CDR3. Looked up from germline, CDR1 is SGHDT and CDR2 is YYEEEE.

The chain combines TRBV15 with TRBJ1-2; no clear D. CDR3 length: 15 residues. Germline V gene data show CDR1 as LNHNV and CDR2 as YYDKDF (reference sequence). V gave up 2 bases and J gave up 6 bases, with 16 bases separating them. This chain's CDR3 is CATSRYIAGWDGYTF. DNA for the CDR3: TGTGCCACCAGCAGATACATAGCTGGGTGGGATGGCTACACCTTC. Supplemented by reference TRBV15 and TRBJ1-2, the full variable domain reads DAMVIQNPRYQVTQFGKPVTLSCSQTLNHNVMYWYQQKSSQAPKLLFHYYDKDFNNEADTPDNFQSRRPNTSFCFLDIRSPGLGDTAMYLCATSRYIAGWDGYTFGSGTRLTVV.

The CDR3 nucleotides are TGTGCCAGCGCCAAAGAGGAGGGACTAGCGGGAGAAGAGCAGTACTTC. Protein: CASAKEEGLAGEEQYF. The chain employs TRBV9 and TRBJ2-7, with 14 bases lining up with TRBD2. The junction had 13 bases not matched to a gene; V was cut back by 7 bases and J by 7 bases. The CDR3 spans 16 residues. Germline V gene lookup returns CDR1 SGDLS and CDR2 YYNGEE.

This chain joins TRBV6-4 and TRBJ2-2; D uncertain. The CDR3 has 13 amino acids. Germline V gives CDR1 MRHNA, CDR2 SNTAGT. Trimming took off 5 bases at V and 2 bases at J, with 6 bases between the two ends. The CDR3 coding sequence is TGTGCCAGCAGTACGACAAACACCGGGGAGCTGTTTTTT. It encodes CASSTTNTGELFF.

The rearrangement joins TRBV7-2 to TRBJ2-3, with 14 bases lining up with TRBD2. The ends lost 11 bases at V and 6 bases at J; junction bases unmatched: 7. The CDR3 consists of 14 residues. Germline V gene lookup returns CDR1 SGHTA and CDR2 FQGNSA. The CDR3 DNA reads as TGTGCCTATAGACTAGCGGGAGGGTTGGATACGCAGTATTTT. Its translation is CAYRLAGGLDTQYF. The full variable domain, rest sourced from reference TRBV7-2 and TRBJ2-3, is GAGVSQSPSNKVTEKGKDVELRCDPISGHTALYWYRQSLGQGLEFLIYFQGNSAPDKSGLPSDRFSAERTGGSVSTLTIQRTQQEDSAVYLCAYRLAGGLDTQYFGPGTRLTVL.

The chain recombines TRBV19 with TRBJ1-1, with TRBD1 identical over 8 bases. This CDR3 spans 18 amino acids. Trimming cost V 3 bases and J 4 bases; bases outside gene matches: 16. Per the germline V gene, CDR1 is LNHDA and CDR2 is SQIVND (reference sequence). The CDR3 nucleotides read TGTGCCAGTAGTATCCCCCCGGACAGGGAGCTGGTGCGCACTGAAGCTTTCTTT. It is translated as CASSIPPDRELVRTEAFF.

The V gene is TRBV6-4, the J gene TRBJ2-2; D is unresolved. The V gene lost 0 bases and the J gene lost 2 bases, with 4 bases spanning the gap. Germline assignment: CDR1 MRHNA and CDR2 SNTAGT. This CDR3 spans 14 amino acids. CDR3 in DNA: TGTGCCAGCAGTGACTCGACTAACACCGGGGAGCTGTTTTTT. This translates into CASSDSTNTGELFF.

V gene TRBV2 combines with J gene TRBJ2-1, with TRBD1 matching over 10 bases. CDR1 and CDR2 (germline): SNHLY, FYNNEI. The CDR3 is 14 amino acids. V was clipped by 6 bases and J by 5 bases; unmatched bases: 4. Here the CDR3 reads CASSRDRGHNEQFF. In DNA, the CDR3 is TGTGCCAGCAGCCGGGACAGGGGTCACAATGAGCAGTTCTTC. The full variable domain, completed using reference TRBV2 and TRBJ2-1, is EPEVTQTPSHQVTQMGQEVILRCVPISNHLYFYWYRQILGQKVEFLVSFYNNEISEKSEIFDDQFSVERPDGSNFTLKIRSTKLEDSAMYFCASSRDRGHNEQFFGPGTRLTVL.

The CDR3: CASSLWIAGRANTGELFF. The CDR3 bases are TGTGCCAGCAGTTTATGGATAGCGGGAAGAGCAAACACCGGGGAGCTGTTTTTT. The gene calls are TRBV28 and TRBJ2-2; TRBD2 matches at 8 bases. V shed 0 bases, J shed 2 bases, and the junction held 8 bases outside the gene matches. The length of the CDR3 is 18 residues. Germline-derived CDR1 and CDR2 are MDHEN and SYDVKM.

The chain uses TRBV21-1 and TRBJ1-6. TRBV21-1 is labeled a pseudogene. This CDR3 region has 14 residues. CDR3 region: CASSPQKRISPLHF. As DNA, the CDR3 is TGTGCCAGCAGCCCTCAGAAGAGGATTTCACCCCTCCACTTT.

The chain is built from TRBV6-1 and TRBJ1-2; possibly TRBD1 for D (6 bases). V lost 4 bases and J lost 5, with 20 bases in between. This CDR3 has 16 amino acids. Germline loops: CDR1 MNHNS, CDR2 SASEGT. This chain's CDR3 is CASSATGTSFTYGYTF. The CDR3 DNA reads as TGTGCCAGCAGTGCAACAGGGACATCGTTCACTTATGGCTACACCTTC.

V usage is TRBV28 and J usage is TRBJ2-3, with 9 bases aligning to TRBD1. The CDR3 length is 15 residues. Unmatched junction bases numbered 5, after V lost 5 bases and J lost 2 bases. The germline V gene encodes CDR1 MDHEN and CDR2 SYDVKM. The CDR3 spells CASSPGTGPTDTQYF. The CDR3 DNA sequence: TGTGCCAGCAGTCCCGGGACAGGGCCCACAGATACGCAGTATTTT. The variable domain in full, with the rest retrieved from reference TRBV28 and TRBJ2-3, is DVKVTQSSRYLVKRTGEKVFLECVQDMDHENMFWYRQDPGLGLRLIYFSYDVKMKEKGDIPEGYSVSREKKERFSLILESASTNQTSMYLCASSPGTGPTDTQYFGPGTRLTVL.

The chain carries TRBV7-2 and TRBJ1-6; D is unclear. V lost 2 bases, J lost 10 bases, and 18 bases lay in between. Germline assignment: CDR1 SGHTA and CDR2 FQGNSA. This CDR3 is 16 amino acids long. The CDR3 loop reads CASSLPPWQDDSPLHF. The CDR3 DNA is TGTGCCAGCAGCTTACCCCCTTGGCAGGATGACTCACCCCTCCACTTT. Variable domain in full (rest from reference TRBV7-2 and TRBJ1-6): GAGVSQSPSNKVTEKGKDVELRCDPISGHTALYWYRQSLGQGLEFLIYFQGNSAPDKSGLPSDRFSAERTGGSVSTLTIQRTQQEDSAVYLCASSLPPWQDDSPLHFGNGTRLTVT.

This chain connects TRBV4-1 to TRBJ1-1, with D hard to call. CDR1 and CDR2 from the germline V gene are MGHRA and YSYEKL. The length of the CDR3 is 13 residues. The germline V and J ends were trimmed by 7 bases and 4 bases, with 13 bases remaining between them. This CDR3 is CASTREAGTEAFF. CDR3 DNA sequence: TGCGCCAGCACCCGGGAGGCGGGCACTGAAGCTTTCTTT.

This rearrangement joins TRBV19 to TRBJ2-6; TRBD2 aligns across 7 bases. J was trimmed by 0 bases and V by 6 bases; bases with no gene match: 11. Germline CDR1 is LNHDA and CDR2 is SQIVND (reference sequence). The CDR3 runs to 18 residues. In nucleotides, the CDR3 is TGTGCCAGTAGGCATGGTTCCGGGGGGTCCTCTGGGGCCAACGTCCTGACTTTC. Translation gives CASRHGSGGSSGANVLTF. The whole variable domain, filled in from reference TRBV19 and TRBJ2-6, reads DGGITQSPKYLFRKEGQNVTLSCEQNLNHDAMYWYRQDPGQGLRLIYYSQIVNDFQKGDIAEGYSVSREKKESFPLTVTSAQKNPTAFYLCASRHGSGGSSGANVLTFGAGSRLTVL.

The V and J genes are TRBV19 and TRBJ1-5; D is possibly TRBD1 (5 bases). Trimming took off 8 bases at V and 5 bases at J, with 22 bases between the two ends. Germline V gives CDR1 LNHDA, CDR2 SQIVND (reference sequence). The CDR3 has 16 residues. In DNA, the CDR3 is TGTGCCAGTTGGGGAGGTGTGGCAGGGCAGCATCAGCCCCAGCATTTT. Its translation: CASWGGVAGQHQPQHF.

The rearrangement uses TRBV2 and TRBJ1-4; 9 nucleotides align to TRBD1. CDR3 length: 15 amino acids. Germline CDR1 reads SNHLY; CDR2 reads FYNNEI. V shed 6 bases, J shed 8 bases, and the junction held 10 bases outside the gene matches. The CDR3 nucleotides read TGTGCCAGCAGCCAATCGGACAGGGGAGAGGAAAAACTGTTTTTT. Translating it yields CASSQSDRGEEKLFF. Full variable domain (remainder filled in from reference TRBV2 and TRBJ1-4): EPEVTQTPSHQVTQMGQEVILRCVPISNHLYFYWYRQILGQKVEFLVSFYNNEISEKSEIFDDQFSVERPDGSNFTLKIRSTKLEDSAMYFCASSQSDRGEEKLFFGSGTQLSVL.

The rearrangement uses TRBV9 and TRBJ2-7; 8 bases fit TRBD1. The CDR3 has 14 residues. V gave up 3 bases and J gave up 6 bases; unmatched junction bases: 8. Looked up from germline, CDR1 is SGDLS and CDR2 is YYNGEE. Here the CDR3 DNA reads TGTGCCAGCAGCGCAGGACAGGGTTTAGGCGAGCAGTACTTC. Encoded protein: CASSAGQGLGEQYF.

This chain links TRBV14 with TRBJ2-7; TRBD2 might be the D (6 bases). The V gene lost 3 bases and the J gene lost 3 bases, with 27 bases spanning the gap. The germline V gene encodes CDR1 SGHDN and CDR2 FVKESK. CDR3 size: 19 residues. The CDR3: CASSHFAYWGGRLDYEQYF. For the CDR3, the DNA is TGTGCCAGCAGCCACTTCGCCTATTGGGGAGGCCGTTTAGACTACGAGCAGTACTTC.

The chain uses TRBV15 and TRBJ2-1, with TRBD1 matching over 7 bases. The J segment lost 9 bases and the V segment lost 1 base, leaving 6 bases of the junction unmatched. This CDR3 is built from 14 residues. CDR1 LNHNV and CDR2 YYDKDF come from the germline V gene (reference sequence). CDR3 in DNA: TGTGCCACCAGCAGAGCTACAGGGGCCGTTGAGCAGTTCTTC. Its protein is CATSRATGAVEQFF.

V usage is TRBV29-1 and J usage is TRBJ2-3; 8 bases map to TRBD2. From germline, CDR1 is SQVTM and CDR2 ANQGSEA. Trimming at V came to 6 bases and at J to 2 bases, leaving 10 bases not matched to a gene. The CDR3 sequence is 15 residues long. This chain's CDR3 is CSVGSGSVFTDTQYF. The CDR3 DNA is TGCAGCGTCGGAAGCGGGAGCGTCTTCACAGATACGCAGTATTTT.

V usage is TRBV5-1 and J usage is TRBJ2-7; a possible D gene is TRBD1 (6 bases). The CDR3 sequence is 13 residues long. The germline V and J ends were trimmed by 5 bases and 4 bases, with 13 bases remaining between them. The V gene's germline CDR1 is SGHRS and CDR2 YFSETQ. DNA of the CDR3: TGCGCCAGCAGTGGGGCAGGGGCGTACGAGCAGTACTTC. The encoded protein is CASSGAGAYEQYF.

The rearrangement links TRBV19 to TRBJ1-1, with D perhaps TRBD1 (6 bases). Germline V CDR1 and CDR2: LNHDA, SQIVND (reference sequence). There are 15 residues in the CDR3. V dropped 3 bases and J dropped 3 bases, with 14 bases sitting between them. The CDR3 DNA reads TGTGCCAGTAGTATTGAGTTAGGACAGCACACTGAAGCTTTCTTT. Residues: CASSIELGQHTEAFF.

The gene calls are TRBV28 and TRBJ2-4; tentatively, D is TRBD1 (5 bases). V was trimmed by 2 bases and J by 0 bases, leaving 20 bases between them. This CDR3 has 19 amino acids. Germline CDR1 reads MDHEN; CDR2 reads SYDVKM. CDR3 region: CASSLQDSPSHIAKNIQYF. In nucleotides, the CDR3 is TGTGCCAGCAGTTTACAAGACAGTCCCAGCCATATAGCCAAAAACATTCAGTACTTC.

The gene calls are TRBV7-6 and TRBJ2-1; D gene unclear. Germline V lookup: CDR1 SGHVS, CDR2 FNYEAQ. The CDR3 totals 14 residues. Trimming shortened V by 7 bases and J by 0 bases, and 10 bases separated the two germline ends. Here the CDR3 reads CASTGLDSYNEQFF. For the CDR3, the DNA is TGTGCCAGCACAGGCTTAGACTCCTACAATGAGCAGTTCTTC.

This sequence joins TRBV5-1 and TRBJ2-3; weak D call: TRBD2 (6 bases). The CDR3 length is 14 residues. Trimming left V 3 bases short and J 6 bases short, with 14 bases between. Germline loops: CDR1 SGHRS, CDR2 YFSETQ. In DNA, the CDR3 is TGCGCCAGCAGCTCCTCCTCGGGGAGGGATACGCAGTATTTT. This gives the protein CASSSSSGRDTQYF.

The chain employs TRBV6-1 and TRBJ2-7; D gene ambiguous. The CDR3 is 14 residues long. The germline gives CDR1 MNHNS, CDR2 SASEGT. Trimming stripped 6 bases from V and 2 bases from J, with 14 bases between. CDR3 coding DNA: TGTGCCAGCAGGTCGACAAGGGCCCCCTACGAGCAGTACTTC. Its protein product is CASRSTRAPYEQYF.

This chain joins TRBV11-2 and TRBJ2-5; D remains unclear. The CDR3 loop spans 14 amino acids. The germline CDR1 and CDR2 sequences are SGHAT and FQNNGV. The germline V and J ends were trimmed by 7 bases and 5 bases, with 17 bases remaining between them. CDR3 sequence: CASTEWLVSETQYF. CDR3 DNA sequence: TGTGCCAGCACCGAATGGCTAGTTTCGGAGACCCAGTACTTC.

The rearrangement joins TRBV6-6 to TRBJ2-7, with a possible D match to TRBD2 (6 bases). V was cut by 9 bases and J by 5 bases, with 14 bases left in between. Germline V gives CDR1 MNHNY, CDR2 SVGAGI (reference sequence). CDR3 length: 12 residues. DNA for the CDR3: TGTGCCAGTGCCCCGGGGGTGGACGAGCAGTACTTC. It is translated as CASAPGVDEQYF.

The chain is built from TRBV4-1 and TRBJ1-1; maybe TRBD1 (6 bases). The CDR3 length is 15 residues. The germline V gene encodes CDR1 MGHRA and CDR2 YSYEKL. V was pared by 2 bases and J by 1 base, with 11 bases between. The CDR3 DNA follows: TGCGCCAGCAGCCAAATTTGGGACACGAACACTGAAGCTTTCTTT. Translation: CASSQIWDTNTEAFF.